This T cell receptor beta chain was obtained from a study of T cell responses to AZD1222 COVID-19 vaccine. Germline V gene sequence: CDR1 MDHEN, CDR2 SYDVKM. With 6 bases removed from V and 9 bases from J, the gap between germline ends came to 15 bases. CDR3 length: 14 amino acids. Clones were read by immunoSEQ multiplex PCR, and TCRdb kept only the in-frame ones, dropping some. This sample has roughly 250,000 clones, with 90% to 95% found just once. The chain has TRBV28 and TRBJ1-6; no clear D gene. This specimen consisted of peripheral blood, obtained on day 0 of AZD1222 vaccination. This TCR was recovered from an adult in good health. DNA of the CDR3: TGTGCCAGCAGCCCGGGAGGTTCTGCTTCACCCCTCCACTTT. It codes for CASSPGGSASPLHF. Full variable domain (missing parts from reference TRBV28 and TRBJ1-6): DVKVTQSSRYLVKRTGEKVFLECVQDMDHENMFWYRQDPGLGLRLIYFSYDVKMKEKGDIPEGYSVSREKKERFSLILESASTNQTSMYLCASSPGGSASPLHFGNGTRLTVT.